Below are 13 T cell receptor beta chains sequenced from a single sample in a study of glioma-infiltrating T cells after dendritic cell vaccination. Profiled with immunoSEQ multiplex PCR; TCRdb holds only in-frame clones, not every one. In the table there are more than 95,000 clones, about four fifths of which are singletons. The sample in question was blood, obtained before dendritic cell vaccination. These receptor sequences come from a human donor with glioblastoma.

The CDR3 region is CASSAGRVFYEQYF. CDR3 nucleotide sequence: TGTGCCAGCAGCGCCGGGAGGGTCTTCTACGAGCAGTACTTC. The V call is TRBV5-6, the J call TRBJ2-7, with 8 bases lining up with TRBD2. The CDR3 has 14 amino acids. Germline V gene data show CDR1 as SGHDT and CDR2 as YYEEEE. The V gene end was trimmed by 4 bases and the J gene end by 3 bases; junction bases not matched to a gene: 6.

V and J are TRBV5-8 and TRBJ2-3; the match to TRBD2 covers 8 bases. After removal of 2 bases from V and 1 base from J, the junction contained 3 bases not matched to a gene. The V gene's germline CDR1 is SGHTS and CDR2 YDEGEE. There are 15 residues in the CDR3. The CDR3 region has the DNA TGTGCCAGCAGCTTTAGGCGGGGGGGCACAGATACGCAGTATTTT. As protein: CASSFRRGGTDTQYF.

The chain recombines TRBV7-6 with TRBJ2-1; D gene unclear. V shed 5 bases and J shed 8 bases, with 13 bases lying between them. The germline CDR1 and CDR2 sequences are SGHVS and FNYEAQ. The CDR3 consists of 13 residues. CDR3 protein: CASSPPLGDEQFF. The CDR3 region has the DNA TGTGCCAGCAGCCCCCCCCTGGGCGATGAGCAGTTCTTC.

This sequence joins TRBV27 and TRBJ2-5; 8 bases match TRBD1. The DNA end lines up better with TRBJ2-7; the J call may be wrong. Germline-derived CDR1 and CDR2 are MNHEY and SMNVEV (reference sequence). CDR3 size: 14 residues. The CDR3, as DNA: TGTGCCAGCAGTTTCGGACAGGGTCCCTACGAGCAGTACTTC. Translating it yields CASSFGQGPYEQYF.

The rearrangement joins TRBV2 to TRBJ2-2; D is possibly TRBD1 (6 bases). Germline CDR1 and CDR2: SNHLY and FYNNEI. V dropped 3 bases and J dropped 1 base, with 9 bases sitting between them. The CDR3 sequence is 15 residues long. The CDR3 region is CASSDLTGNTGELFF. The CDR3 DNA reads as TGTGCCAGCAGTGACCTGACAGGGAACACCGGGGAGCTGTTTTTT.

The chain uses TRBV2 and TRBJ2-7; D possibly corresponds to TRBD1 (5 bases). Germline loops: CDR1 SNHLY, CDR2 FYNNEI. The CDR3 runs to 14 residues. Trimming removed 4 bases from V and 4 bases from J, with 14 bases in between. In DNA, the CDR3 is TGTGCCAGCAGTGTAGGGGATCGATGGTACGAGCAGTACTTC. This gives the protein CASSVGDRWYEQYF.

This clone has just a few counts. The chain combines TRBV5-1 with TRBJ2-7; TRBD2 is a possible D gene (5 bases). The CDR3 is 14 amino acids. Germline assignment: CDR1 SGHRS and CDR2 YFSETQ. V gave up 7 bases and J gave up 0 bases, with 14 bases separating them. In DNA form, the CDR3 reads TGCGCCAGCGGTATTGACGGGAACTCCTACGAGCAGTACTTC. Protein sequence: CASGIDGNSYEQYF.

DNA for the CDR3: TGTGCCAGCAGCTCGGACCCCGGGACAGGGGGCGATACGCAGTATTTT. Amino acid sequence: CASSSDPGTGGDTQYF. The V call is TRBV11-2, the J call TRBJ2-3; 12 nucleotides match TRBD1. The CDR3 is 16 amino acids. With 4 bases clipped from V and 6 bases from J, the junction kept 8 bases outside the gene matches. Germline loops: CDR1 SGHAT, CDR2 FQNNGV.

As for this clone: A junction end diverges from the germline sequence, so it may reflect a read error. The sample holds other DNA sequences that translate to the same CDR3. The V and J genes are TRBV7-7 and TRBJ2-5; D is unclear. Germline V CDR1 and CDR2: SSHAT, FNYEAQ (reference sequence). CDR3 size: 11 residues. CDR3 DNA: TGTGCTAGCAGCCCGGGAGAGACCCAGTACTTC. It specifies CASSPGETQYF.

V and J are TRBV6-5 and TRBJ2-7, with TRBD1 matching 7 bases. V lost 7 bases and J lost 2; bases outside the gene matches: 5. Germline CDR1 reads MNHEY; CDR2 reads SVGAGI. The CDR3 is made up of 13 amino acids. CDR3 sequence (DNA): TGTGCCAGCACAAAGGGGGCCGCCTACGAGCAGTACTTC. It is translated as CASTKGAAYEQYF.

This clone was picked up one time. J is TRBJ1-2 and V is TRBV30; TRBD1 might be the D (6 bases). Germline V gene sequence: CDR1 GTSNPN, CDR2 SVGIG (reference sequence). The CDR3 covers 13 residues. V lost 5 bases and J lost 0, with 10 bases in between. CDR3 in DNA: TGTGCCTGGGGGGGCGAGGCTAACTATGGCTACACCTTC. It translates to CAWGGEANYGYTF. Using reference TRBV30 and TRBJ1-2 for the parts outside the CDR3, the full variable domain is SQTIHQWPATLVQPVGSPLSLECTVEGTSNPNLYWYRQAAGRGLQLLFYSVGIGQISSEVPQNLSASRPQDRQFILSSKKLLLSDSGFYLCAWGGEANYGYTFGSGTRLTVV.

The V call is TRBV11-2, the J call TRBJ2-5; 7 bases fit TRBD2. CDR1 SGHAT and CDR2 FQNNGV come from the germline V gene. V shed 5 bases and J 1 base; nucleotides not matched to a gene: 4. This CDR3 region has 14 residues. CDR3 region: CASSLGGSQETQYF. CDR3 nucleotides: TGTGCCAGCAGCCTGGGGGGGTCCCAAGAGACCCAGTACTTC.

The chain links TRBV6-5 to TRBJ2-5; the D is unclear. Germline V gene lookup returns CDR1 MNHEY and CDR2 SVGAGI. V lost 5 bases and J 1 base, leaving 11 bases between the germline ends. The CDR3 runs to 14 residues. CDR3 DNA sequence: TGTGCCAGCAGTAACAGTGGCCCCCAAGAGACCCAGTACTTC. Translated, it gives CASSNSGPQETQYF.